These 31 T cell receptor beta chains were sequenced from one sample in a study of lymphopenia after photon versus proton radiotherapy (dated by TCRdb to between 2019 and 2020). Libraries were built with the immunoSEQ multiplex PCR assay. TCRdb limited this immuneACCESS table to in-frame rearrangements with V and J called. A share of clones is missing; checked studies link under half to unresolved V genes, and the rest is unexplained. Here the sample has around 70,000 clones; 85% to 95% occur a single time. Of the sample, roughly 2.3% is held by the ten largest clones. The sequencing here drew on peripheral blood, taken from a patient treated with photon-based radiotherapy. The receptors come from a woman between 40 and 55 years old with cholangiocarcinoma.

The CDR3 sequence: CASSDPGYNEQYF. Written as DNA, the CDR3 is TGTGCCAGCAGTGACCCAGGGTATAACGAGCAGTACTTC. V and J are TRBV2 and TRBJ2-7, with a tentative D call TRBD1 (5 bases). The germline CDR1 and CDR2 sequences are SNHLY and FYNNEI. The V and J ends lost 3 bases and 5 bases respectively, with 11 bases between them. There are 13 residues in the CDR3.

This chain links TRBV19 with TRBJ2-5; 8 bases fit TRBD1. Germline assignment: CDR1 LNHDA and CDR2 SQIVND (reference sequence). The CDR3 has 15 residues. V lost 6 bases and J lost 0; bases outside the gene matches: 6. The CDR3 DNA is TGTGCCAGTAGCCTTGGGACAGGATACCAAGAGACCCAGTACTTC. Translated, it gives CASSLGTGYQETQYF.

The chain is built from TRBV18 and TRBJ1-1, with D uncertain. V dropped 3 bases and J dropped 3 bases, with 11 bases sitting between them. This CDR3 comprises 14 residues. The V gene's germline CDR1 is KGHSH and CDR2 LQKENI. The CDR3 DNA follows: TGTGCCAGCTCACCCAAGGCCGATTACACTGAAGCTTTCTTT. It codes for CASSPKADYTEAFF.

The CDR3: CASSSEPILTDTQYF. The CDR3 bases are TGCGCCAGCAGCTCAGAACCAATACTGACAGATACGCAGTATTTT. V and J are TRBV5-1 and TRBJ2-3, with no clear D. The V gene lost 3 bases and the J gene lost 3 bases, with 14 bases spanning the gap. From germline, CDR1 is SGHRS and CDR2 YFSETQ. The CDR3 extends over 15 amino acids.

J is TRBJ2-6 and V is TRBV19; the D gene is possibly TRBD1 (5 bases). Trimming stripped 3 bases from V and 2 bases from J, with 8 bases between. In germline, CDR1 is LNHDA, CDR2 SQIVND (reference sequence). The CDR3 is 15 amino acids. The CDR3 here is CASSMTAPGANVLTF. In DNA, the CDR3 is TGTGCCAGTAGTATGACAGCGCCTGGGGCCAACGTCCTGACTTTC. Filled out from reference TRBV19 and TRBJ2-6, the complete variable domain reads DGGITQSPKYLFRKEGQNVTLSCEQNLNHDAMYWYRQDPGQGLRLIYYSQIVNDFQKGDIAEGYSVSREKKESFPLTVTSAQKNPTAFYLCASSMTAPGANVLTFGAGSRLTVL.

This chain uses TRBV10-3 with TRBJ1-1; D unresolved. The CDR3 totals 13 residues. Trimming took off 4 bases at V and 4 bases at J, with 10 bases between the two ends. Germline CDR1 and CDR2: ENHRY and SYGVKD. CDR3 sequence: CAISGRESTEAFF. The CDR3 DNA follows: TGTGCCATCAGTGGGAGGGAGAGCACTGAAGCTTTCTTT.

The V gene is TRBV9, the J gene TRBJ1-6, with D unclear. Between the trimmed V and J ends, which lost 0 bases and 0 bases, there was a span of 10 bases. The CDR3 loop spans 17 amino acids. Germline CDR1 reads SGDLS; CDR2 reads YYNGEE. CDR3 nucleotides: TGTGCCAGCAGCGTAGGAGACGAGTACTCCTATAATTCACCCCTCCACTTT. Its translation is CASSVGDEYSYNSPLHF.

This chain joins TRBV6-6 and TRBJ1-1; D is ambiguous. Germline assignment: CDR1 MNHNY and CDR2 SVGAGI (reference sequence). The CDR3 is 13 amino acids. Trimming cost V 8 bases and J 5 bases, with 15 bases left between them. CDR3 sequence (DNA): TGTGCCAGCCTGGGCAGGCCGGGGACTGAAGCTTTCTTT. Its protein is CASLGRPGTEAFF.

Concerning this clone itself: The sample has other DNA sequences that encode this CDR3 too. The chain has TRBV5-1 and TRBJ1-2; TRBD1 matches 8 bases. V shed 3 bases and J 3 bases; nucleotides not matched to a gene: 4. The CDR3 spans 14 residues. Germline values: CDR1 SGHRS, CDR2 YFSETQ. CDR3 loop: CASSSKQGDYGYTF. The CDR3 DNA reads TGCGCCAGCAGCTCTAAACAGGGGGACTATGGCTACACCTTC.

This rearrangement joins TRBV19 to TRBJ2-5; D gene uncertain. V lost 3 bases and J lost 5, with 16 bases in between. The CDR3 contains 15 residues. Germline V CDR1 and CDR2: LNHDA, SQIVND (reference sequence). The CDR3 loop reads CASSISLEFGETQYF. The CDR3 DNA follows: TGTGCCAGTAGTATTTCGCTCGAATTTGGGGAGACCCAGTACTTC. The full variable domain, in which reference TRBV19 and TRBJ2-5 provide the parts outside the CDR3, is DGGITQSPKYLFRKEGQNVTLSCEQNLNHDAMYWYRQDPGQGLRLIYYSQIVNDFQKGDIAEGYSVSREKKESFPLTVTSAQKNPTAFYLCASSISLEFGETQYFGPGTRLLVL.

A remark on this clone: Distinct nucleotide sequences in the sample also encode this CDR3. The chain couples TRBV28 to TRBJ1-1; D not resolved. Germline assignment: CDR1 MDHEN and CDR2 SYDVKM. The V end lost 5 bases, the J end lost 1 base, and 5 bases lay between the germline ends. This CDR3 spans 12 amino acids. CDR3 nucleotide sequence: TGTGCCAGCAGTCTAACGAACACTGAAGCTTTCTTT. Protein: CASSLTNTEAFF.

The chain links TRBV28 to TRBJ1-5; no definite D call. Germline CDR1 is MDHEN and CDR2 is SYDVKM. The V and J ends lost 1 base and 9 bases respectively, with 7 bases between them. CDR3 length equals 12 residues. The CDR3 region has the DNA TGTGCCAGCAGTTTATCAACCGGGCCCCAGCATTTT. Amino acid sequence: CASSLSTGPQHF.

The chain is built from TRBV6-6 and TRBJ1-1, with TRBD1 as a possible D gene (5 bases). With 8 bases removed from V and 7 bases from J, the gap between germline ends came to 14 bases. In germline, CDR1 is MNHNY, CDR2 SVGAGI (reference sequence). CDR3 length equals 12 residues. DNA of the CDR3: TGTGCCAGCTTAGGCTCCGGGGGTGAAGCTTTCTTT. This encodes CASLGSGGEAFF.

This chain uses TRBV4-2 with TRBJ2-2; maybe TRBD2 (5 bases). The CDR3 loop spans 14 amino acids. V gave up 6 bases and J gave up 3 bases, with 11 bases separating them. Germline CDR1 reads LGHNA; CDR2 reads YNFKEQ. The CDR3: CASRQRGDTGELFF. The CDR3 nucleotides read TGTGCCAGCAGGCAACGGGGTGACACCGGGGAGCTGTTTTTT.

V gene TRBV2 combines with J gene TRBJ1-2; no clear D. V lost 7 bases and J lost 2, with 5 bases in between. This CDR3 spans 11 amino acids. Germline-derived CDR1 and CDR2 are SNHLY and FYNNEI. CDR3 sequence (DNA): TGTGCCAGCAAAGAAAACTATGGCTACACCTTC. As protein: CASKENYGYTF.

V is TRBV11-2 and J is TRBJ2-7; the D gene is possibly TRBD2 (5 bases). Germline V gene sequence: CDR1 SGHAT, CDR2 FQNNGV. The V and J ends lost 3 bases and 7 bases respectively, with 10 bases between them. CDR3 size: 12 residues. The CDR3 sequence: CASSFRTGEQYF. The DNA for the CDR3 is TGTGCCAGCAGCTTCCGGACGGGGGAGCAGTACTTC. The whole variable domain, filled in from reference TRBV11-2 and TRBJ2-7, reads EAGVAQSPRYKIIEKRQSVAFWCNPISGHATLYWYQQILGQGPKLLIQFQNNGVVDDSQLPKDRFSAERLKGVDSTLKIQPAKLEDSAVYLCASSFRTGEQYFGPGTRLTVT.

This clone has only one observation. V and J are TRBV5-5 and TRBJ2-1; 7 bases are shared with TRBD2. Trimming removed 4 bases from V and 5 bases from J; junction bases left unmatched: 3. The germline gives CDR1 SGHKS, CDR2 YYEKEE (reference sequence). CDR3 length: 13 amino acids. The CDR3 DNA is TGTGCCAGCAGCACCCTAGCGGACAATGAGCAGTTCTTC. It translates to CASSTLADNEQFF.

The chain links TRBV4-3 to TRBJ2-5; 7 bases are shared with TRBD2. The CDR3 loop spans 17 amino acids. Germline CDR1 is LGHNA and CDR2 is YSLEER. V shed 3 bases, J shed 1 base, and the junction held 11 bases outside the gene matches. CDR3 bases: TGCGCCAGCAGCCAGGGCCCTTTAGCTAGCGGCCAAGAGACCCAGTACTTC. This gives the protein CASSQGPLASGQETQYF.

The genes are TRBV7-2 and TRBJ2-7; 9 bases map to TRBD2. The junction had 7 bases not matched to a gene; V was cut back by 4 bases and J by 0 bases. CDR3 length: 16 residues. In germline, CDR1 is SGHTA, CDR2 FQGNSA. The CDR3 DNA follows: TGTGCCAGCAGCTCGTATTTGCGGGGGGGCTCCTACGAGCAGTACTTC. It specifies CASSSYLRGGSYEQYF. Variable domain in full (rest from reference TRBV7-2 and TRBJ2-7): GAGVSQSPSNKVTEKGKDVELRCDPISGHTALYWYRQSLGQGLEFLIYFQGNSAPDKSGLPSDRFSAERTGGSVSTLTIQRTQQEDSAVYLCASSSYLRGGSYEQYFGPGTRLTVT.

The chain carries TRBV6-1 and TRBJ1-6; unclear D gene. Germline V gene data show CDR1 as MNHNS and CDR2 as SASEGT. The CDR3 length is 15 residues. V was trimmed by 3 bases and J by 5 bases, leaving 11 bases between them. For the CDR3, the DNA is TGTGCCAGCAGTGAGGCCGGCCCTAATAATTCACCCCTCCACTTT. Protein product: CASSEAGPNNSPLHF.

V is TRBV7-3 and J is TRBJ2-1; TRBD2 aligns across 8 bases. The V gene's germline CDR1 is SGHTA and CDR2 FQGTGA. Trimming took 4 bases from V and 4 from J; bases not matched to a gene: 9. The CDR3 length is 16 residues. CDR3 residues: CASSSRAGGPYNEQFF. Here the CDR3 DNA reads TGTGCCAGCAGCTCGCGGGCGGGAGGACCTTACAATGAGCAGTTCTTC.

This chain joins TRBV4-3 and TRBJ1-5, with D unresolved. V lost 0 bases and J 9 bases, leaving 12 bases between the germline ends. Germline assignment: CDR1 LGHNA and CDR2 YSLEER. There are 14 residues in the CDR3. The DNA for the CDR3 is TGCGCCAGCAGCCAAGAGTTGGAGCCTACGCCCCAGCATTTT. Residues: CASSQELEPTPQHF.

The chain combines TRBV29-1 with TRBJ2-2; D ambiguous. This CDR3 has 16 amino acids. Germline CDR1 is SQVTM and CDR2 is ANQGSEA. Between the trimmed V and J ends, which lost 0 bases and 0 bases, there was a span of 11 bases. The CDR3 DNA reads TGCAGCGTTGAAGATGTCACGAACGCGAACACCGGGGAGCTGTTTTTT. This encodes CSVEDVTNANTGELFF.

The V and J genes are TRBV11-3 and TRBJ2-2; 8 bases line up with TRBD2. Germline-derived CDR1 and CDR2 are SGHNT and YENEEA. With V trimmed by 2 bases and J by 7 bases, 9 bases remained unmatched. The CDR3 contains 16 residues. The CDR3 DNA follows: TGTGCCAGCAGCTTATCCCTAGCGGGTACCAACGGGGAGCTGTTTTTT. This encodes CASSLSLAGTNGELFF.

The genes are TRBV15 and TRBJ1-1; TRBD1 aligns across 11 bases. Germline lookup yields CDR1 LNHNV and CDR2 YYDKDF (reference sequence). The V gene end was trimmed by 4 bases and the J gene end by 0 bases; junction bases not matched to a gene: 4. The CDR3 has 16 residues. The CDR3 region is CATSMGQGGLNTEAFF. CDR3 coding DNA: TGTGCCACCAGCATGGGACAGGGGGGACTGAACACTGAAGCTTTCTTT.

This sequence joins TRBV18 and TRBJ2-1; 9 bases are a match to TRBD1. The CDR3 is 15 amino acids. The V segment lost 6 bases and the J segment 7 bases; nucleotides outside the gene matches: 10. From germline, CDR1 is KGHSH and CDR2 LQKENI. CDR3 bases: TGTGCCAGCTCCCGATCGGGACAGGGCAGGAATGAGCAGTTCTTC. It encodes CASSRSGQGRNEQFF.

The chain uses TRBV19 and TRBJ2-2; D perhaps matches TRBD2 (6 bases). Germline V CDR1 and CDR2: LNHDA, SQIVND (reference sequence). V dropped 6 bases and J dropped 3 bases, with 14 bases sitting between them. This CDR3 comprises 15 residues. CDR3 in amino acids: CASRPRLVYTGELFF. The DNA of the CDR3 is TGTGCCAGTAGACCTAGACTAGTGTACACCGGGGAGCTGTTTTTT.

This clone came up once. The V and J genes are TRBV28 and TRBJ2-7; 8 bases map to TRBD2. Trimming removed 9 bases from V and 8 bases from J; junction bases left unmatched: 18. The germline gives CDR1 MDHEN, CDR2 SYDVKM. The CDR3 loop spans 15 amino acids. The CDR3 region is CASTLGVAGSHQQYF. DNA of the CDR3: TGTGCCAGTACCCTAGGGGTAGCGGGATCGCACCAGCAGTACTTC. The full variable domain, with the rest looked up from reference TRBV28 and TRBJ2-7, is DVKVTQSSRYLVKRTGEKVFLECVQDMDHENMFWYRQDPGLGLRLIYFSYDVKMKEKGDIPEGYSVSREKKERFSLILESASTNQTSMYLCASTLGVAGSHQQYFGPGTRLTVT.

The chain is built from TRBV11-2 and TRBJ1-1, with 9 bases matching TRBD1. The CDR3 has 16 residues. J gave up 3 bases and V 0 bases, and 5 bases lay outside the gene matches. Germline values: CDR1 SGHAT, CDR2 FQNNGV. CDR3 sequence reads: CASSLEGTGFYTEAFF. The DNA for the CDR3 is TGTGCCAGCAGCTTAGAGGGGACAGGGTTTTACACTGAAGCTTTCTTT.

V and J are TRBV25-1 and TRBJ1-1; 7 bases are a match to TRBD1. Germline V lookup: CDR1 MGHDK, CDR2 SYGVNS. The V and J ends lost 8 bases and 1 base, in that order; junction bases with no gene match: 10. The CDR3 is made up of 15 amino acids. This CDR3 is CASSDEGAGNTEAFF. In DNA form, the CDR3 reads TGTGCCAGCTCTGATGAGGGGGCTGGGAACACTGAAGCTTTCTTT.

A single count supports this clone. The CDR3 DNA reads TGTGCCAGCAGTGAAGAATTTGCGGCTTTCTTT. Residues: CASSEEFAAFF. V and J are TRBV2 and TRBJ1-1; D is ambiguous. V was clipped by 1 base and J by 11 bases, with 8 bases between them. Germline CDR1 reads SNHLY; CDR2 reads FYNNEI. This CDR3 spans 11 amino acids.